This is a list of T cell receptor beta chains from one sample in a study of shared T cell receptors in the human thymus. Produced via immunoSEQ multiplex PCR; TCRdb's table is partial and in-frame only. Counted here are approximately 730,000 clones, over 75% occurring once; the ten biggest clones make up roughly 0.01%. These data were likewise used in another study, on human thymus T cells.

The specimen was thymocytes. These TCRs come from a girl under three years old with a congenital heart defect. The CDR3 runs from the conserved cysteine through the conserved F or W. The D gene is left open where the match is weak. Expanded clones are given a class, and other clones once, few, many or no size at all.

j_gene	abundance	d_gene	v_gene	CDR3aa	CDR3nt
TRBJ1-2	.	TRBD1	TRBV7-3	CATNRDRVYGYTF	TGTGCCACTAACCGGGACAGGGTGTATGGCTACACCTTC
TRBJ2-7	.	TRBD2	TRBV29-1	CSAAGGLDEQYF	TGCAGCGCGGCGGGGGGGCTCGACGAGCAGTACTTC
TRBJ1-3	.	.	TRBV2	CASNRHPSSGNTIYF	TGTGCCAGCAATCGACACCCGAGCTCTGGAAACACCATATATTTT
TRBJ1-1	.	.	TRBV6-5	CASSSGGEAFF	TGTGCCAGCAGTTCGGGGGGGGAAGCTTTCTTT
TRBJ1-6	.	TRBD1	TRBV5-4	CASSLRDRGNSPLHF	TGTGCCAGCAGCTTAAGGGACAGGGGAAATTCACCCCTCCACTTT
TRBJ1-1	once	.	TRBV4-1	CASSQETGVTEAFF	TGCGCCAGCAGCCAAGAGACAGGTGTCACTGAAGCTTTCTTT
TRBJ2-7	.	TRBD1	TRBV27	CASSSRTARGLEQYF	TGTGCCAGCAGTTCCCGGACCGCTAGGGGGCTCGAGCAGTACTTC
TRBJ1-5	.	.	TRBV4-2	CASSPGGPLDQPQHF	TGTGCCAGCAGCCCCGGCGGTCCTCTAGATCAGCCCCAGCATTTT
TRBJ1-1	.	.	TRBV9	CASSGGVRSPYTEAFF	TGTGCCAGCAGCGGGGGGGTCCGAAGTCCGTACACTGAAGCTTTCTTT
TRBJ2-1	.	.	TRBV19	CASSLRDRGKEQFF	TGTGCCAGTAGTTTACGGGATAGGGGGAAGGAGCAGTTCTTC
TRBJ2-7	few	.	TRBV6-5	CASSGGDYEQYF	TGTGCCAGCAGTGGAGGGGACTACGAGCAGTACTTC
TRBJ2-7	.	TRBD2	TRBV2	CASGFVTSGGDTYEQYF	TGTGCCAGCGGTTTTGTGACTAGCGGGGGGGATACCTACGAGCAGTACTTC
TRBJ1-2	.	TRBD1	TRBV2	CASSKRPGQGRYGYTF	TGTGCCAGCAGTAAAAGACCGGGACAGGGACGTTATGGCTACACCTTC
TRBJ2-5	.	.	TRBV2	CASSEATPPLQTQYF	TGTGCCAGCAGTGAAGCGACTCCCCCCCTGCAGACCCAGTACTTC
TRBJ2-2	few	.	TRBV5-1	CASSFSRELFF	TGCGCCAGCAGCTTCAGTCGGGAGCTGTTTTTT
TRBJ1-1	.	.	TRBV4-2	CASSQVERQATRAFF	TGTGCCAGCAGCCAAGTAGAAAGACAGGCCACGAGAGCTTTCTTT
TRBJ2-7	.	.	TRBV5-1	CASSFGIEYEERSEQYF	TGCGCCAGCAGCTTTGGTATCGAGTACGAGGAACGGTCCGAGCAGTACTTC
TRBJ1-2	.	TRBD1	TRBV28	CASSLYKMGQFQPYYGYTF	TGTGCCAGCAGTTTATATAAAATGGGACAGTTTCAGCCCTACTATGGCTACACCTTC
TRBJ1-2	.	.	TRBV9	CASSPKGVSYGYTF	TGTGCCAGCAGCCCGAAGGGGGTTAGCTATGGCTACACCTTC
TRBJ1-4	.	.	TRBV5-1	CASSPRTAATNEKLFF	TGCGCCAGCAGCCCAAGGACAGCTGCAACTAATGAAAAACTGTTTTTT
TRBJ2-2	.	.	TRBV7-2	CASSLQWGGYTGELFF	TGTGCCAGCAGCTTGCAGTGGGGGGGCTACACCGGGGAGCTGTTTTTT
TRBJ1-1	.	.	TRBV5-1	CASSFLIDGEDTEAFF	TGCGCCAGCAGCTTCTTAATAGACGGGGAGGACACTGAAGCTTTCTTT
TRBJ1-1	.	.	TRBV19	CASSTGPNTEAFF	TGTGCCAGTAGCACAGGCCCGAACACTGAAGCTTTCTTT
TRBJ1-2	.	.	TRBV6-1	CASSEALGQFFLNYGYTF	TGTGCCAGCAGTGAAGCGCTTGGACAGTTTTTCTTGAACTATGGCTACACCTTC
TRBJ2-1	.	.	TRBV27	CASSTRPKDNNEQFF	TGTGCCAGCAGTACTCGACCCAAGGACAACAATGAGCAGTTCTTC
TRBJ1-3	.	.	TRBV5-1	CASSLGQSGNTIYF	TGCGCCAGCAGCTTGGGGCAGTCTGGAAACACCATATATTTT
TRBJ1-4	few	TRBD1	TRBV29-1	CSDLKLPTGQGYEKLFF	TGCAGCGACCTGAAACTCCCGACGGGACAGGGGTATGAAAAACTGTTTTTT
TRBJ1-2	.	.	TRBV7-6	CASSPRVRANYGYTF	TGTGCCAGCAGCCCCAGGGTACGCGCTAACTATGGCTACACCTTC
TRBJ2-5	.	.	TRBV9	CASSPTGGGQETQYF	TGTGCCAGCAGCCCCACAGGGGGAGGGCAAGAGACCCAGTACTTC
TRBJ2-3	.	.	TRBV15	CATSRDDPSDRTSTDTQYF	TGTGCCACCAGCAGAGATGATCCGAGTGACAGAACTAGCACAGATACGCAGTATTTT
TRBJ1-1	.	.	TRBV6-5	CASSFSVHGNTEAFF	TGTGCCAGCAGTTTTTCCGTGCACGGGAACACTGAAGCTTTCTTT
TRBJ2-3	.	TRBD2	TRBV5-4	CASSPGLGGRDTQYF	TGTGCCAGCAGCCCGGGACTAGGGGGACGAGATACGCAGTATTTT
TRBJ2-5	once	TRBD2	TRBV13	CASSLGKAGGGKQETQYF	TGTGCCAGCAGCTTAGGGAAGGCGGGGGGAGGAAAGCAAGAGACCCAGTACTTC
TRBJ2-7	.	.	TRBV18	CASSPPRATERWGDSYEQYF	TGTGCCAGCTCACCACCCCGAGCAACGGAACGGTGGGGGGATTCCTACGAGCAGTACTTC
TRBJ2-1	.	TRBD2	TRBV5-6	CASSLLSGFYNEQFF	TGTGCCAGCAGCTTACTTAGCGGGTTCTACAATGAGCAGTTCTTC
TRBJ1-1	.	.	TRBV5-1	CASSLVQGGTEAFF	TGCGCCAGCAGCTTGGTTCAGGGAGGGACTGAAGCTTTCTTT
TRBJ1-1	.	TRBD1	TRBV7-3	CASRRTGGTEAFF	TGTGCCAGCAGACGGACAGGGGGAACTGAAGCTTTCTTT
TRBJ2-7	.	TRBD1	TRBV7-8	CASSFRMTGNEQYF	TGTGCCAGCAGCTTCAGGATGACAGGGAACGAGCAGTACTTC
TRBJ2-1	.	.	TRBV11-3	CASSLGGPYNEQFF	TGTGCCAGCTCCCTGGGGGGGCCCTACAATGAGCAGTTCTTC
TRBJ1-5	.	.	TRBV7-2	CASSVGAVYSNQPQHF	TGTGCCAGCAGCGTAGGGGCAGTTTATAGCAATCAGCCCCAGCATTTT
TRBJ2-5	.	TRBD2	TRBV14	CASSQDSGQVQETQYF	TGTGCCAGCAGCCAAGATAGCGGGCAGGTCCAAGAGACCCAGTACTTC
TRBJ1-4	once	.	TRBV11-2	CASSFRTASTNEKLFF	TGTGCCAGCAGCTTTAGGACAGCGTCAACTAATGAAAAACTGTTTTTT
TRBJ2-6	few	TRBD1	TRBV18	CASSPKTGATSGANVLTF	TGTGCCAGCTCACCAAAGACAGGGGCCACTTCTGGGGCCAACGTCCTGACTTTC
TRBJ1-1	.	.	TRBV19	CASSIQGFYTEAFF	TGTGCCAGTAGTATCCAGGGTTTTTACACTGAAGCTTTCTTT
TRBJ2-7	few	TRBD2	TRBV10-3	CAISSGGGYEQYF	TGTGCCATCAGTAGCGGGGGGGGCTACGAGCAGTACTTC
TRBJ1-2	.	.	TRBV15	CATICDSGECGYTF	TGTGCCACCATCTGCGATTCAGGGGAGTGTGGCTACACCTTC
TRBJ2-7	.	.	TRBV6-5	CASRDPGKGAYEQYF	TGTGCCAGCAGGGACCCAGGGAAAGGGGCCTACGAGCAGTACTTC
TRBJ1-6	.	.	TRBV18	CASSPLGEAYNSPLHF	TGTGCCAGCTCACCACTAGGTGAGGCGTATAATTCACCCCTCCACTTT
TRBJ2-1	once	TRBD2	TRBV6-1	CASSEPDWRGTDEQFF	TGTGCCAGCAGTGAACCCGACTGGCGGGGGACGGATGAGCAGTTCTTC
TRBJ2-1	.	.	TRBV21-1	CASSKESLSSYNEQFF	TGTGCCAGCAGCAAAGAAAGCCTGAGCTCCTACAATGAGCAGTTCTTC
TRBJ1-6	.	.	TRBV7-9	CASSSGQTDNSPLHF	TGTGCCAGCAGCTCCGGACAGACTGATAATTCACCCCTCCACTTT
TRBJ2-1	.	TRBD1	TRBV9	CASKRGPYNEQFF	TGTGCCAGCAAGAGGGGGCCTTACAATGAGCAGTTCTTC
TRBJ2-3	.	.	TRBV15	CATSREGGTYNTQYF	TGTGCCACCAGCAGAGAAGGGGGAACGTACAATACGCAGTATTTT